Listed below are T cell receptor beta chains from one sample, sequenced in a study of blood T cell repertoires in COVID-19. Clones were sequenced by immunoSEQ multiplex PCR, and TCRdb holds only the in-frame ones, with some missing. Of 250,000 or so clones listed, 80% to 90% are singletons. Sequencing was carried out using PBMCs or T cells enriched from blood (not recorded which). All receptors come from a man aged 35 to 55 who had recovered from COVID-19. Each CDR3 is given with its conserved first and last residue. A D gene is named only where the DNA matches it firmly. The size entry is marked missing in some rows and otherwise reads once, few, many or a size class.

v_call	j_call	clone_size	d_call	cdr3_nt	cdr3_aa
TRBV23-1	TRBJ2-7	.	TRBD2	TGCGCCAGCAGTCATCTGAGGGGACTAGAAGTCAGCGAGCAGTACTTC	CASSHLRGLEVSEQYF
TRBV30	TRBJ2-7	.	TRBD2	TGTGCCTGGTCCGGGACTAGCGGGAGTGACCCCTACGAGCAGTACTTC	CAWSGTSGSDPYEQYF
TRBV9	TRBJ2-1	.	TRBD2	TGTGCCAGCAGCGTAGTGGCTAGCGGGGGGATAAATGAGCAGTTCTTC	CASSVVASGGINEQFF
TRBV9	TRBJ2-2	.	.	TGTGCCAGCAGCGTAGATGTCGGAGGCGGGGAGCTGTTTTTT	CASSVDVGGGELFF
TRBV7-8	TRBJ1-2	.	.	TGTGCCAGCAGCCGCTCCGGGGTTTATGGCTACACCTTC	CASSRSGVYGYTF
TRBV7-9	TRBJ1-1	.	.	TGTGCCAGCAGCCGGTTCGGGACTGAAGCTTTCTTT	CASSRFGTEAFF
TRBV18	TRBJ2-7	.	.	TGTGCCAGCTCGATGACTGAGGCCTACGAGCAGTACTTC	CASSMTEAYEQYF
TRBV19	TRBJ2-1	.	TRBD2	TGTGCCAGTAGCAGAGGACTAGCGGGAGGTGAGCAGTTCTTC	CASSRGLAGGEQFF
TRBV6-1	TRBJ2-3	.	.	TGTGCCAGCAGGGAACTGCTGCGACTGTTAGGCACAGATACGCAGTATTTT	CASRELLRLLGTDTQYF
TRBV4-2	TRBJ1-2	.	TRBD1	TGTGCCAGCAGCCAAGATCGGGACAGGGGGAATGGCTACACCTTC	CASSQDRDRGNGYTF
TRBV28	TRBJ2-1	.	TRBD2	TGTGCCAGCAGTTCCGGGACTAGCGGGGGTAATGAGCAGTTCTTC	CASSSGTSGGNEQFF
TRBV28	TRBJ1-4	.	TRBD1	TGTGCCAGCAGTCCCCGGGAGGGGGCAGCTTGGGATGAAAAACTGTTTTTT	CASSPREGAAWDEKLFF
TRBV28	TRBJ1-1	.	.	TGTGCCAGCAGGTACCAGGGTGGTACTGAAGCTTTCTTT	CASRYQGGTEAFF
TRBV11-2	TRBJ2-7	.	.	TGTGCCAGCAGCACCATTAGGGACAATCCCTACGAGCAGTACTTC	CASSTIRDNPYEQYF
TRBV9	TRBJ1-6	.	.	TGTGCCAGCAGCCGGGGGTCACCCCTCCACTTT	CASSRGSPLHF
TRBV19	TRBJ1-6	.	.	TGTGCCAGTAGGAGCTTAGTCGATGATAATTCACCCCTCCACTTT	CASRSLVDDNSPLHF
TRBV2	TRBJ2-7	.	TRBD1	TGTGCCAGCTCAGGGGGCTTCCCCTACGAGCAGTACTTC	CASSGGFPYEQYF
TRBV7-2	TRBJ2-2	.	TRBD2	TGTGCCAGCAGTCAGGGGCGGGGGGTGTTCGCGAACACCGGGGAGCTGTTTTTT	CASSQGRGVFANTGELFF
TRBV3-1/TRBV3-2	TRBJ1-3	.	.	TGTGCCAGCAGCCAAGAGCTGGGAGACACCATATATTTT	CASSQELGDTIYF
TRBV19	TRBJ2-6	.	.	TGTGCCAGTAGTACCCCTTACTCTGGGGCCAACGTCCTGACTTTC	CASSTPYSGANVLTF
TRBV10-1	TRBJ1-4	.	TRBD1	TGCGCCAGCAGGCCCGCCGGGACAGGGGGGGAAAAACTGTTTTTT	CASRPAGTGGEKLFF
TRBV28	TRBJ1-4	.	TRBD1	TGTGCCAGCAGTTTTATGGCAGGAGGGGGCAGTGAAAAACTGTTTTTT	CASSFMAGGGSEKLFF
TRBV5-1	TRBJ2-1	.	TRBD2	TGCGCCAGCAGCTTGACTAGCGGGGGGTATGAGCAGTTCTTC	CASSLTSGGYEQFF
TRBV20-1	TRBJ2-7	once	.	TGCAGTGCTAGTAGCGTCTCCTACGAGCAGTACTTC	CSASSVSYEQYF
TRBV15	TRBJ2-2	.	TRBD1	TGTGCCACCAGCAGATTGACAGGGAGTACCGGGGAGCTGTTTTTT	CATSRLTGSTGELFF
TRBV28	TRBJ1-5	.	.	TGTGCCAGCAGTACCCCCGGCCAGGGGAATCAGCCCCAGCATTTT	CASSTPGQGNQPQHF
TRBV27	TRBJ1-5	.	.	TGTGCCAGCAGCCCGAAAGGTCAGAGGATTTTCATAGAGAGCAATCAGCCCCAGCATTTT	CASSPKGQRIFIESNQPQHF
TRBV15	TRBJ2-3	.	TRBD2	TGTGCCACCAGCAGAGCCCCCCGGGCTAGCGGGAGATGGACAGATACGCAGTATTTT	CATSRAPRASGRWTDTQYF
TRBV13	TRBJ1-1	.	.	TGTGCCAGCAGCTTAGCATGGGGTGGCAGGGAGAACACTGAAGCTTTCTTT	CASSLAWGGRENTEAFF
TRBV11-2	TRBJ2-7	.	.	TGTGCCAGCAGCTTAGTCACCTACGAGCAGTACTTC	CASSLVTYEQYF
TRBV6-4	TRBJ1-1	.	.	TGTGCCAGCTTCGATTTAACTTCCCGAACTACTGAAGCTTTCTTT	CASFDLTSRTTEAFF
TRBV3-1/TRBV3-2	TRBJ1-1	.	.	TGTGCCAGCAGCCCGCGGGGGCTCTCAACTGAAGCTTTCTTT	CASSPRGLSTEAFF
TRBV5-1	TRBJ2-1	few	TRBD1	TGCGCCAGCAGCTTGCAGGGGGAGTACAATGAGCAGTTCTTC	CASSLQGEYNEQFF
TRBV10-3	TRBJ2-3	.	.	TGTGCCATCAGCTCCGGGACAACAACAGATACGCAGTATTTT	CAISSGTTTDTQYF
TRBV28	TRBJ1-1	.	TRBD1	TGTGCCAGCAGTTCGACGCCGGGGACAGTGAACACTGAAGCTTTCTTT	CASSSTPGTVNTEAFF
TRBV9	TRBJ1-3	.	.	TGTGCCAGCAGCCCCGACGGGGGAAACACCATATATTTT	CASSPDGGNTIYF
TRBV29-1	TRBJ2-1	.	TRBD2	TGCAGCGTTACTGGCCTAGCGGGGGGTTACAATGAGCAGTTCTTC	CSVTGLAGGYNEQFF
TRBV29-1	TRBJ1-1	.	.	TGCAGCGTTGACCAAGGGGGCACTGAAGCTTTCTTT	CSVDQGGTEAFF
TRBV3-1/TRBV3-2	TRBJ2-2	.	TRBD1	TGTGCCAGCAGCCAAGATTTCGGGACAGGGAACACCGGGGAGCTGTTTTTT	CASSQDFGTGNTGELFF
TRBV7-9	TRBJ2-5	.	TRBD2	TGTGCCAGCCGACTAGCGGGCTACCTCGGGACCCAGTACTTC	CASRLAGYLGTQYF
TRBV6-5	TRBJ2-3	.	.	TGTGCCAGCAGTTACCTTAGGGGAGATACGCAGTATTTT	CASSYLRGDTQYF
TRBV2	TRBJ1-5	.	.	TGTGCCAGCAGTAATTACAGGGACGGCAATCAGCCCCAGCATTTT	CASSNYRDGNQPQHF
TRBV7-3	TRBJ2-3	once	.	TGTGCCAGCAGCCTCGGGACTCTTAGCACAGATACGCAGTATTTT	CASSLGTLSTDTQYF
TRBV9	TRBJ2-6	.	TRBD2	TGTGCCAGCAGCACTAGCGGGGGGCAAAGTGGGGCCAACGTCCTGACTTTC	CASSTSGGQSGANVLTF
TRBV14	TRBJ2-7	.	TRBD1	TGTGCCAGCAGCCGACCGGGACAGGGGCTTTTGGAGCAGTACTTC	CASSRPGQGLLEQYF
TRBV7-2	TRBJ2-3	.	TRBD2	TGTGCCAGCAGGCTGGGGGGGACAGATACGCAGTATTTT	CASRLGGTDTQYF
TRBV7-9	TRBJ2-7	once	TRBD1	TGTGCCAGCAGCCTAGGGGGCAACTCCTACGAGCAGTACTTC	CASSLGGNSYEQYF
TRBV2	TRBJ1-2	.	.	TGTGCCCATAGGGAGGAGCAGGGTTTCTATGGCTACACCTTC	CAHREEQGFYGYTF
TRBV11-2	TRBJ1-4	few	.	TGTGCCAGCAGCTTAGATGGGGCAGGGTTAGGAACTAATGAAAAACTGTTTTTT	CASSLDGAGLGTNEKLFF
TRBV2	TRBJ2-1	many	.	TGTGCCAGCAATACTAGAATCCCCTACAATGAGCAGTTCTTC	CASNTRIPYNEQFF
TRBV6-2/TRBV6-3	TRBJ1-2	.	.	TGTGCCAGCAGTTACGGCGGGGACTATGGCTACACCTTC	CASSYGGDYGYTF
TRBV5-1	TRBJ2-7	.	TRBD1	TGCGCCAGCAGCTTGGTTTTTGGGACAGGGATCCACGAGCAGTACTTC	CASSLVFGTGIHEQYF
TRBV6-5	TRBJ1-1	.	.	TGTGCCAGCAACGAAGGGGAGGGGCGCACAGCTTTCTTT	CASNEGEGRTAFF
TRBV19	TRBJ1-2	.	TRBD1	TGTGCCAGTAGTATGGGACAGGGAGGTGGTGGCTACACCTTC	CASSMGQGGGGYTF
TRBV4-2	TRBJ1-2	.	.	TGTGCCAGCAGCCAAGGACAGGCTGATGGCTACACCTTC	CASSQGQADGYTF